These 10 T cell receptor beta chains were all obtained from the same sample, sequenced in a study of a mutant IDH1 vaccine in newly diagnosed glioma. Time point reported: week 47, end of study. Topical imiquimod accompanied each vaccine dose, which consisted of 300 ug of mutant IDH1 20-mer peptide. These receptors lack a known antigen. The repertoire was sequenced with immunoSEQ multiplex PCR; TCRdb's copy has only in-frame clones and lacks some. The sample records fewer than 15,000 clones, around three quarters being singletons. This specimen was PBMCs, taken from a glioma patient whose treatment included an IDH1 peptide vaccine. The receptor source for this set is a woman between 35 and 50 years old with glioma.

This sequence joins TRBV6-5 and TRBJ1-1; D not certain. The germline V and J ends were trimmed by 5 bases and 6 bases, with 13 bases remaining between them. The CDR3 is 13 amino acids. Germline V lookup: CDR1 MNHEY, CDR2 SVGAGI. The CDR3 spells CASSHPRSSEAFF. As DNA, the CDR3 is TGTGCCAGCAGTCACCCGCGGAGCTCTGAAGCTTTCTTT.

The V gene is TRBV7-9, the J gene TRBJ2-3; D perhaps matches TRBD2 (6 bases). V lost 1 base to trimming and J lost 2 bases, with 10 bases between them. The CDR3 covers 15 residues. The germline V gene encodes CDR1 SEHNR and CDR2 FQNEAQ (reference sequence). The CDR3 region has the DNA TGTGCCAGCAGCTTAGTAGCGGAACCCACAGATACGCAGTATTTT. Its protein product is CASSLVAEPTDTQYF.

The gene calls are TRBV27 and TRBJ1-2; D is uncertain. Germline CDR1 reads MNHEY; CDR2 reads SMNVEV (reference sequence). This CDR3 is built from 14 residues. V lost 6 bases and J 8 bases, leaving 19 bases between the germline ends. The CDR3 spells CASRENKRLEGYTF. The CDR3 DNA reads TGTGCCAGCAGGGAAAACAAGAGGTTGGAAGGCTACACCTTC.

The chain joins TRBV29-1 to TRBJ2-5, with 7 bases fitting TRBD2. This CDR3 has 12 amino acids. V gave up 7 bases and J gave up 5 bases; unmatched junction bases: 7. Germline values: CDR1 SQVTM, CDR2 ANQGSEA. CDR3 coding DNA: TGCAGCGGTGTGTTGGGGGGGGAGACCCAGTACTTC. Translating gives CSGVLGGETQYF.

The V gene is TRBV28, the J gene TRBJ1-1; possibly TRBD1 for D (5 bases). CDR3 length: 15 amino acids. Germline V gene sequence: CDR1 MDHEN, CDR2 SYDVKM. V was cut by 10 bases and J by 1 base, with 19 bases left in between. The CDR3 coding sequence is TGTGCCACCTTGGTATTAGGACATCAGAACACTGAAGCTTTCTTT. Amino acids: CATLVLGHQNTEAFF.

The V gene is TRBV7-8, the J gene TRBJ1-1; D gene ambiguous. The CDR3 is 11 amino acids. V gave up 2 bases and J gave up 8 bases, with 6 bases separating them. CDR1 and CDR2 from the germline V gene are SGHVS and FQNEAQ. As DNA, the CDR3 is TGTGCCAGCAGCTTATCCGACGAAGCTTTCTTT. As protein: CASSLSDEAFF. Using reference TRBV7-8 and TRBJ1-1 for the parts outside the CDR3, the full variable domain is GAGVSQSPRYKVAKRGQDVALRCDPISGHVSLFWYQQALGQGPEFLTYFQNEAQLDKSGLPSDRFFAERPEGSVSTLKIQRTQQEDSAVYLCASSLSDEAFFGQGTRLTVV.

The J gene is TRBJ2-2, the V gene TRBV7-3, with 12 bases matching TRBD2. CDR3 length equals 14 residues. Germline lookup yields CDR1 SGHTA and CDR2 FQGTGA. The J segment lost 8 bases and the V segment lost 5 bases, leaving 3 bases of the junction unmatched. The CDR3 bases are TGTGCCAGCAGCCCTACTAGCGGGAGGGGGGAGCTGTTTTTT. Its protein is CASSPTSGRGELFF.

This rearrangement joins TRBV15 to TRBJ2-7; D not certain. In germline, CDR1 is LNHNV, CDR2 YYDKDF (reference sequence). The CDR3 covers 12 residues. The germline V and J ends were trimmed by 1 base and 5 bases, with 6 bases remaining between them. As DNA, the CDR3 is TGTGCCACCAGCAGAGCGTCGAACGAGCAGTACTTC. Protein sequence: CATSRASNEQYF.

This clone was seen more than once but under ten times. Here the CDR3 DNA reads TGTGCCAGCAGTTATCGGATGAACACTGAAGCTTTCTTT. This translates into CASSYRMNTEAFF. The chain recombines TRBV27 with TRBJ1-1; no clear D gene. Trimming pared 4 bases from V and 0 bases from J, leaving 6 bases between. Germline assignment: CDR1 MNHEY and CDR2 SMNVEV (reference sequence). The CDR3 is 13 amino acids.

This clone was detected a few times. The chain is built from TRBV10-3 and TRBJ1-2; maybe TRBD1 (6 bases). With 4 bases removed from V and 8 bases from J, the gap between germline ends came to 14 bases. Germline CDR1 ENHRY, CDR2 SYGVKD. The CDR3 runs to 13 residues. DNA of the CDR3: TGTGCCATCAGTGGAGGCCCAGGGGTCGGCTACACCTTC. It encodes CAISGGPGVGYTF.